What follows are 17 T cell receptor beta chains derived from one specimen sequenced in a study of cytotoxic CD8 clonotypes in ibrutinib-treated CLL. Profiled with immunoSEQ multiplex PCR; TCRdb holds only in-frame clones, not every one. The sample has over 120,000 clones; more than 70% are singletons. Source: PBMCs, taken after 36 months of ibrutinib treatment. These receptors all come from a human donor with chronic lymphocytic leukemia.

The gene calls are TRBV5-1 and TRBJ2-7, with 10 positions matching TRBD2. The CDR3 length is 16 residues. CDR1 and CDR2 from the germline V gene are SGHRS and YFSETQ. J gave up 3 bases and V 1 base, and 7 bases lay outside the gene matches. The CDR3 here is CASSLPRASGSYEQYF. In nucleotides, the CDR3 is TGCGCCAGCAGCTTGCCGCGGGCTAGCGGGAGCTACGAGCAGTACTTC.

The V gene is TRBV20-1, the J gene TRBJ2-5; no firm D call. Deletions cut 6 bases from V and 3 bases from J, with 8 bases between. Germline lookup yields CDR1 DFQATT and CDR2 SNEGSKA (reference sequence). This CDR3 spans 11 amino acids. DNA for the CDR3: TGCAGTGCCAAAACCAAAGAGACCCAGTACTTC. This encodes CSAKTKETQYF.

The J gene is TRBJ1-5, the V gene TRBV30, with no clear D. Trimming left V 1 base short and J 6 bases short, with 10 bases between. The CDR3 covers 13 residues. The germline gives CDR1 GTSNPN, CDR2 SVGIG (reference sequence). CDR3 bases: TGTGCCTGGAGTGCGGGTTTTGGTCAGCCCCAGCATTTT. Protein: CAWSAGFGQPQHF.

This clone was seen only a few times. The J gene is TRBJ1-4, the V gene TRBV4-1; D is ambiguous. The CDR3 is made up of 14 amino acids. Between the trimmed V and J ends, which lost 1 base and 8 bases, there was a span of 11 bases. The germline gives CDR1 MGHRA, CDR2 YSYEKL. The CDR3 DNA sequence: TGCGCCAGCAGCCAAGTACGGGCACTCGAAAAACTGTTTTTT. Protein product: CASSQVRALEKLFF.

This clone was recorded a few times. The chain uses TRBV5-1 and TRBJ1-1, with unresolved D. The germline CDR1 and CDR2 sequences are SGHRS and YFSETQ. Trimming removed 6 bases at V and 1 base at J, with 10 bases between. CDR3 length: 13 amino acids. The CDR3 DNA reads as TGCGCCAGCACCTACGGAGGGAACACTGAAGCTTTCTTT. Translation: CASTYGGNTEAFF.

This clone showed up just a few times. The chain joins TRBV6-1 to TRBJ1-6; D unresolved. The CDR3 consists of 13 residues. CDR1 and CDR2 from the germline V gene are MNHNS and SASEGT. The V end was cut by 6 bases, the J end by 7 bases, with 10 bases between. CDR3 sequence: CASREARNSPLHF. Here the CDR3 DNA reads TGTGCCAGCAGAGAGGCCAGAAATTCACCCCTCCACTTT.

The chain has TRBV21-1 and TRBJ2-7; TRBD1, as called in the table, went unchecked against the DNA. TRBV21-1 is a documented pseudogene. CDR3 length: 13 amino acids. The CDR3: CAATGTKTYEQYF. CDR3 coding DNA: TGTGCCGCCACCGGGACAAAGACCTACGAGCAGTACTTC.

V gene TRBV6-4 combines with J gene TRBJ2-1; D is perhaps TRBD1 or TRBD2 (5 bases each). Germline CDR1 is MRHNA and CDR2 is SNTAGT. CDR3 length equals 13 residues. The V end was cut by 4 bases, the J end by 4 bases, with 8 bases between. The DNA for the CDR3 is TGTGCCAGCAGTGCGGGGCCTTACAATGAGCAGTTCTTC. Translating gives CASSAGPYNEQFF.

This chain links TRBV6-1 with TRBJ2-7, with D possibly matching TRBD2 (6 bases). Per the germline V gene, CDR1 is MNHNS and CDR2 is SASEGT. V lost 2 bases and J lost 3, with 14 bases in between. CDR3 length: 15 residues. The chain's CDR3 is CASSEWRAVSYEQYF. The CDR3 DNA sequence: TGTGCCAGCAGTGAATGGAGGGCAGTTAGCTACGAGCAGTACTTC.

The CDR3 sequence: CASSLGYYEQYF. The DNA for the CDR3 is TGTGCCAGCAGCTTGGGATACTACGAGCAGTACTTC. The V gene is TRBV5-6, the J gene TRBJ2-7, with D hard to call. The CDR3 extends over 12 amino acids. V shed 0 bases and J shed 3 bases, with 4 bases lying between them. Germline loops: CDR1 SGHDT, CDR2 YYEEEE.

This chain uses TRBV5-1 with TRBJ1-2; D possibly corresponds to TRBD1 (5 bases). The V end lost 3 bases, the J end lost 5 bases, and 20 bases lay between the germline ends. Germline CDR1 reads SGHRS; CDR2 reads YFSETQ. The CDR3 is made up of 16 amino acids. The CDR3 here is CASSSDVGVSIYGYTF. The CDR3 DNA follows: TGCGCCAGCAGCTCGGACGTGGGGGTCTCTATTTATGGCTACACCTTC.

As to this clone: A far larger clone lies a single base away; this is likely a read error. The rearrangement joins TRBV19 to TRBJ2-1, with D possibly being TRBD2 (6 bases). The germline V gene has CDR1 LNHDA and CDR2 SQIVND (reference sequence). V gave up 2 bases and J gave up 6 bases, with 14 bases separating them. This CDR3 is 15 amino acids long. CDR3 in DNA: TGTGCCAGTAGTATAACTTGGAGGGACGGCAATGAGCAGTTCTTC. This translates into CASSITWRDGNEQFF.

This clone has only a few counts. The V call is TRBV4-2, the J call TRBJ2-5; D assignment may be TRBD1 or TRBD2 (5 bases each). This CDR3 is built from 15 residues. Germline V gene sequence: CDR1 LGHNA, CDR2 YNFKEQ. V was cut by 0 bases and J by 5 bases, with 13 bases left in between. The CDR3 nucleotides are TGTGCCAGCAGCCAAGATGGACGGGACGTGGAGACCCAGTACTTC. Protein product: CASSQDGRDVETQYF.

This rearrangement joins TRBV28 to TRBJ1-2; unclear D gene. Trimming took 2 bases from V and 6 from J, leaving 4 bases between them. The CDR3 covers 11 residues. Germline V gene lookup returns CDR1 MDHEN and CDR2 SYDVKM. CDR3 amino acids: CASSLIHGYTF. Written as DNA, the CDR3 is TGTGCCAGCAGTTTAATCCATGGCTACACCTTC.

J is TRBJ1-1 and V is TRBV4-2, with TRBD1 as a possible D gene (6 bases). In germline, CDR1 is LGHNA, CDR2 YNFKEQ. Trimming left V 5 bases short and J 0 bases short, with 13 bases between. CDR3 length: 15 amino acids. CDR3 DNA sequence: TGTGCCAGCAGCGGGACACTCGGGGTGAACACTGAAGCTTTCTTT. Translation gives CASSGTLGVNTEAFF.

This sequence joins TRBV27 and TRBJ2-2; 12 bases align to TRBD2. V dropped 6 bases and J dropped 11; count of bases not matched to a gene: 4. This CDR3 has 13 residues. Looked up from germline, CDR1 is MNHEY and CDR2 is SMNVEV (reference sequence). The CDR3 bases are TGTGCCAGCAGCCCTAGCGGGGGGGCTGAGCTGTTTTTT. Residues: CASSPSGGAELFF.

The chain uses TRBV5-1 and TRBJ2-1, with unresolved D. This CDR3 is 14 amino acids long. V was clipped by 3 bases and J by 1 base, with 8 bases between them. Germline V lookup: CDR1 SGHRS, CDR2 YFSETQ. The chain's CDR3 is CASSSLGSYNEQFF. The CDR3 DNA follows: TGCGCCAGCAGCTCCTTGGGGTCCTACAATGAGCAGTTCTTC. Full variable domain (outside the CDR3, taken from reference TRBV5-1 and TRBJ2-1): KAGVTQTPRYLIKTRGQQVTLSCSPISGHRSVSWYQQTPGQGLQFLFEYFSETQRNKGNFPGRFSGRQFSNSRSEMNVSTLELGDSALYLCASSSLGSYNEQFFGPGTRLTVL.